Following are 8 T cell receptor beta chains from one sample sequenced in a study of T cells in Graves' hyperthyroidism and ophthalmopathy. Researchers amplified the TCR beta CDR3 regions from RNA transcripts. First-round RT-PCR with HTBI primers amplified the TCR CDR3 region. TCRdb processed the multiplex PCR reads anew with MiXCR; each CDR3 protein has one entry. The data hold around 23,000 distinct CDR3 sequences, with approximately 49% observed a single time. Sequenced sample: blood. The receptors were gathered from a woman between 35 and 50 years old with Graves' hyperthyroidism that later progressed to Graves' ophthalmopathy.

This clonotype has a count of ten or more. The V gene is TRBV2, the J gene TRBJ2-2; possibly TRBD1 for D (5 bases). CDR1 and CDR2 (germline): SNHLY, FYNNEI. The CDR3 runs 16 residues. Trimming cost V 3 bases and J 4 bases, with 15 bases left between them. CDR3 sequence (DNA): TGTGCCAGCAGTGAGCCTGGGGCCGGCGGCACCGGGGAGCTGTTTTTT. This encodes CASSEPGAGGTGELFF.

For this clonotype: The junction differs from germline at one of its ends, possibly a read error. The chain is built from TRBV7-2 and TRBJ1-2, with D possibly being TRBD1 (5 bases). The CDR3 sequence is 15 residues long. Germline loops: CDR1 SGHTA, CDR2 FQGNSA. In DNA form, the CDR3 reads TGTGCCGGCAGTTCCGGGGCAGGGTTACGCTATGGCTACACCTTC. Translation gives CAGSSGAGLRYGYTF.

V and J are TRBV29-1 and TRBJ2-7, with 8 bases that match TRBD2. There are 16 residues in the CDR3. V gave up 7 bases and J gave up 0 bases; unmatched junction bases: 14. The germline V gene has CDR1 SQVTM and CDR2 ANQGSEA. This chain's CDR3 is CSAMLMSGRSSYEQYF. CDR3 nucleotides: TGCAGCGCAATGCTTATGAGCGGGAGAAGCTCCTACGAGCAGTACTTC.

Concerning this clonotype itself: A single base separates this from a much larger clone, so it may be a read error. The chain has TRBV6-1 and TRBJ1-5, with no clear D. Germline V lookup: CDR1 MNHNS, CDR2 SASEGT. The CDR3 is 13 amino acids. The CDR3 loop is CASSDKAEQPQRF. The DNA for the CDR3 is TGTGCCAGCAGTGATAAGGCCGAGCAGCCCCAGCGTTTT.

This clonotype rates as medium-sized. V usage is TRBV20-1 and J usage is TRBJ2-7; 7 nucleotides line up with TRBD2. The length of the CDR3 is 16 residues. Germline CDR1 is DFQATT and CDR2 is SNEGSKA (reference sequence). V lost 0 bases and J lost 5; bases outside the gene matches: 13. The CDR3 reads CSARDLRGRAWNEQYF. The CDR3 DNA follows: TGCAGTGCTAGAGATCTTCGGGGGAGGGCCTGGAACGAGCAGTACTTC.

V and J are TRBV29-1 and TRBJ2-7, with 7 bases that match TRBD2. V was pared by 3 bases and J by 4 bases, with 15 bases of the junction left unmatched. The CDR3 covers 16 residues. CDR1 and CDR2 from the germline V gene are SQVTM and ANQGSEA. CDR3 sequence: CSVEELRGRGFYEQYF. The CDR3 DNA reads TGCAGCGTTGAGGAATTAAGAGGGAGGGGTTTTTACGAGCAGTACTTC.

V gene TRBV7-2 combines with J gene TRBJ2-1; 13 nucleotides match TRBD2. Germline-derived CDR1 and CDR2 are SGHTA and FQGNSA. This CDR3 comprises 18 residues. J was trimmed by 7 bases and V by 3 bases; bases with no gene match: 12. CDR3: CASSLSVTSGRMWNEQFF. DNA of the CDR3: TGTGCCAGCAGCTTGTCGGTGACTAGCGGGAGGATGTGGAATGAGCAGTTCTTC.

This CDR3 reads CASSEVYSNQPQHF. The CDR3 coding sequence is TGTGCCAGCAGTGAGGTATATAGCAATCAGCCCCAGCATTTT. J is TRBJ1-5 and V is TRBV2; D unresolved. CDR1 is SNHLY and CDR2 is FYNNEI in the germline V gene. The CDR3 sequence is 14 residues long. Trimming left V 3 bases short and J 0 bases short, with 6 bases between.